This T cell receptor beta chain was documented in a study of human T cells and chemical hapten exposure. Overall study context: Upper-back patch tests with 0.01% DPC were read at 6 days.

During construction of the library, unique molecular identifiers were attached to individual cDNA molecules for quantitative, reproducible TCR counting. MiXCR, applied by TCRdb to the RACE reads, yields one record per CDR3 protein. The table lists approximately 260,000 distinct CDR3 sequences, about 9% of them singletons. Looked up from germline, CDR1 is SGHRS and CDR2 is YFSETQ. Trimming stripped 0 bases from V and 0 bases from J, with 16 bases between. The CDR3 runs to 18 residues. Overall study findings and caveats: Alopecia in the donors means their immune response may deviate from healthy people's.

With respect to this clonotype: Its antigen is still unknown.

The time point is: pre-sensitization, week 0. Sample treatment: therapeutic diphenylcyclopropenone sensitization with weekly scalp DPC. The chain has TRBV5-1 and TRBJ2-1; D is ambiguous. This receptor was identified in a middle-aged woman with alopecia areata. Some clones in this sample may be carry-over from other donors' samples. The specimen comprised whole blood, sampled in connection with sensitization to the hapten diphenylcyclopropenone (DPC). CDR3 DNA sequence: TGCGCCAGCAGCTTGGGCCTCAACTACCAAAGCTCCTACAATGAGCAGTTCTTC. It codes for CASSLGLNYQSSYNEQFF.